This T cell receptor beta chain was identified during a study of T cells in Graves' hyperthyroidism and ophthalmopathy (dated 2019 in TCRdb). Regarding the complete study: Peripheral blood was collected at initial diagnosis, before any treatment. The paper reports TCR Vbeta CDR3 sequencing of approximately 130 peripheral blood samples: approximately 41 ophthalmopathy, roughly 74 hyperthyroidism and approximately 17 progressor patients. The roughly 94 discovery patients were randomly split 7:3 into training and test sets. Thyroid tissue and blood T-cell repertoires from about six Graves' hyperthyroidism patients were also compared in the study. Following sampling, methimazole starting at 30 mg daily was given to hyperthyroidism patients, and high-dose intravenous methylprednisolone was given to ophthalmopathy patients. TCR V-J signatures able to tell the groups apart were searched for in a discovery cohort of approximately 95 patients, of whom about 40 had Graves' ophthalmopathy and 55 to 65 had stable Graves' hyperthyroidism. Prospective prediction of ophthalmopathy was tested in an independent validation cohort of 18 to 20 hyperthyroidism patients and roughly 16 patients who later progressed to ophthalmopathy. General conclusions and limits of the study: In cross-validation, a model built on a 13 V-J signature told ophthalmopathy apart from stable hyperthyroidism with 85% to 90% sensitivity and roughly 82% specificity, and in testing the same model reached 80%/75%. During validation, the model predicted progression to ophthalmopathy a median of about 5.9 months ahead of onset, with almost 71% sensitivity and around 72% specificity. Most expanded thyroid clonotypes (frequency above 0.001) were also found in blood, which suggests that blood repertoires may mirror thyroid immune responses. Sample size was not statistically predetermined, and investigators were not blinded to group allocation.

The TCR beta CDR3 regions were amplified from RNA transcripts. A first-round RT-PCR of the TCR CDR3 used the HTBI primer set with the Qiagen OneStep RT-PCR kit. The libraries were constructed in a second round of multiplex PCR and then size-selected and purified. The libraries were sequenced on an Illumina HiSeq2000 using paired-end 100 bp reads. Regarding the original processing steps: SOAPnuke was used to process the raw data, with reads discarded if the reads contained adapters or uncalled bases, had a mean Phred below 15, or lacked an exact constant-primer or identifier match. High-quality paired reads were merged with COPE v1.2.5, and unique nucleotide sequences were defined as clonotypes. MiTCR v1.1 was used to align clonotypes to the IMGT TRBV, TRBD and TRBJ reference segments. The analysis included only V-J combinations with a frequency above 0.0001, which together covered roughly 99% of the repertoires. The TCS score was defined as the ratio of F50 (clonal expansion) to E x V (chaos), calculated using BLOSUM62-based TCRdist between CDR3 peptides within each V-J. Welch's t-statistics and random forest reduced 450 to 600 V-J features to 13, which were used in a naive Bayes classifier (R e1071). TCRdb reanalyzed the raw reads on its own, using fastp at Q25 for trimming and MiXCR for clone calling, and kept in-frame beta chains. Each entry merges the rows of one CDR3 protein and shows their most common DNA and genes. V and J calls and clone size were set by TCRdb, not the authors. In this sample the table shows 400,000 to 550,000 distinct CDR3 sequences, roughly a quarter of which occur a single time. The ten largest clones capture about 11% of the sample.

In the ophthalmopathy patients, disease was moderately to severely active, with a Clinical Activity Score of 3 or more, a NOSPECS grade of 4 or more, and a duration of less than 3 months. Exclusion was applied to patients with uncontrolled infections, other autoimmune diseases, pregnancy or lactation. Diagnoses were based on clinical symptoms, serum thyroxine and TRAb, thyroid ultrasound and orbital computed tomography. PBMCs were isolated from about 10 ml of fresh peripheral blood by Ficoll-Paque density gradient centrifugation. Trizol reagent was used to extract total RNA, and RNA quality was then checked on an Agilent 2100 Bioanalyzer. This clonotype came up a few times. What antigen it recognizes has not been identified. No base quality information exists; no much larger clone differs at one position. Per the germline V gene, MNHNS is the CDR1 and SASEGT is the CDR2. The V and J ends are trimmed by 3 bases and 11 bases, leaving 15 bases between them. The CDR3 contains 13 residues, cysteine and phenylalanine counted. The kept DNA is CDR3 alone, 39 bases in frame from the first base.

The origin of this receptor is a woman under 40 with Graves' ophthalmopathy. Recombination linked TRBV6-1 to TRBJ2-3, with no reliable assignment of the D segment. The sequenced material came from blood. The nucleotide sequence is given as TGTGCCAGCAGTGAGTCCGAGACTGGTATGCAGTATTTT. This sequence encodes CASSESETGMQYF.